The subject of this entry is one TCR beta chain. The CDR3 sequence is 13 residues long. Trimming removed 3 bases from V and 5 bases from J; junction bases left unmatched: 1. Germline loops: CDR1 KGHDR, CDR2 SFDVKD. The data were taken from a study of blood T cell repertoires in COVID-19. Clones were sequenced by immunoSEQ multiplex PCR, and TCRdb holds only the in-frame ones, with some missing. This table has fewer than 150,000 clones, around 86% appearing once. Sequences were obtained from PBMCs or T cells enriched from blood (not recorded which). This sequence joins TRBV24-1 and TRBJ2-3; TRBD1 matches at 7 bases. This receptor was taken from a man aged 25-45 years who had recovered from COVID-19. This CDR3 is CATSDGTEDTQYF. In DNA, the CDR3 is TGTGCCACCAGTGATGGGACAGAAGATACGCAGTATTTT.